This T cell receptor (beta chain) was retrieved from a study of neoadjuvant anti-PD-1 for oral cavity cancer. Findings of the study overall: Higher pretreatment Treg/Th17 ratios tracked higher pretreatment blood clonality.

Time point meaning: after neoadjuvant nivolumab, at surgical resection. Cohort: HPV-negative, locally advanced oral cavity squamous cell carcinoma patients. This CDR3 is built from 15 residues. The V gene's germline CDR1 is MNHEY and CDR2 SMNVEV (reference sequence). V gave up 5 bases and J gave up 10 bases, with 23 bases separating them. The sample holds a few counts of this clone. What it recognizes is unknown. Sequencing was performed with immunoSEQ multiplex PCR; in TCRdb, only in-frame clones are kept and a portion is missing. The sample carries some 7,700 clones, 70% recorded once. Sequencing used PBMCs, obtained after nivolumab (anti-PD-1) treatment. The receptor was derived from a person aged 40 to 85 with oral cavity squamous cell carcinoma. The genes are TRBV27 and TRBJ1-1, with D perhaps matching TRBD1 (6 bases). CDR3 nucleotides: TGTGCCAGCAGTCCGTCCTGGGGGGGCGAAGTAGGAGCTTTCTTT. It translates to CASSPSWGGEVGAFF.